This T cell receptor beta chain was identified in a study of T cells in Graves' hyperthyroidism and ophthalmopathy. General study findings and limits: Ophthalmopathy, as predicted by the model, came a median 6.5 months after the prediction.

This clonotype was seen a few times. Its antigen is still unknown. Patients were excluded for uncontrolled infection, other autoimmune disease, pregnancy or lactation. Out of over 7.5 ml of fresh peripheral blood came the PBMCs. TCR beta CDR3 regions were amplified from RNA transcripts. First-round RT-PCR of the TCR CDR3 relied on the HTBI primer set. Via MiXCR, TCRdb re-called the multiplex PCR reads, giving one row per CDR3 protein. The sample holds some 350,000 distinct CDR3 sequences, 12% to 15% seen once. This sequence was found in a woman in her fifties or sixties with Graves' ophthalmopathy. The sequenced sample consisted of blood.

DNA for the CDR3: TGTGCCAGCAGTCCCACCCCGGGGGACACCGGGGAGCTGTTTTTT. This sequence encodes CASSPTPGDTGELFF. This rearrangement joins TRBV12-3 or TRBV12-4 to TRBJ2-2, with D possibly being TRBD2 (6 bases). The V end was cut by 5 bases, the J end by 3 bases, with 13 bases between. This CDR3 has 15 amino acids.